This T cell receptor beta chain emerged from a study of CD8 T cells in Susac syndrome. Overall study context: At the time of blood draw, patients with Susac syndrome were therapy-naive, receiving corticosteroids, or receiving intravenous immunoglobulin alone.

A quantity of 0.5 to 1 ug RNA underwent reverse transcription using random hexamers. An immunoSEQ multiplex PCR amplified TCR beta CDR3 over 54 Vbeta and 13 Jbeta. A single record per CDR3 protein comes from TCRdb applying MiXCR to the immunoSEQ multiplex PCR reads. Of about 90,000 distinct CDR3 sequences in the sample, roughly 95% were seen once. The CDR3 is 12 amino acids. The V end lost 3 bases, the J end lost 15 bases, and 12 bases lay between the germline ends. Per the germline V gene, CDR1 is LNHDA and CDR2 is SQIVND (reference sequence). Isolation of CD8+ and CD4+ T cells was performed negatively, whereas enrichment of TEMRA cells was done by FACS.

The sequence was collected from a human donor with Susac syndrome. This sequence joins TRBV19 and TRBJ1-6, with D unclear. Sequencing used CD8+ T cells from PBMCs. The CDR3 DNA sequence: TGTGCCAGTAGTATTGGAGTGCTGGGCCTCCACTTT. Amino acid sequence: CASSIGVLGLHF.